The rows below give T cell receptor beta chains drawn from one sample of a study of cytomegalovirus exposure and HLA in healthy donors. Sequencing was performed with immunoSEQ multiplex PCR; in TCRdb, only in-frame clones are kept and a portion is missing. The data contain 100,000 or so clones, more than 65% of them seen just once; the ten biggest clones take up roughly 3.2%. The sequencing sample was made of PBMCs. Every receptor here comes from a man younger than 40 in good health and CMV-seronegative. Each CDR3 is given with its conserved first and last residue. The D gene is left open where the match is weak. Clone sizes are given selectively: once, few, many, or a class where the clone is expanded.

J | size | D | V | CDR3 | DNA
TRBJ2-2 | . | TRBD1 | TRBV7-3 | CASSQDRERELFF | TGTGCCAGCAGCCAGGACAGGGAGAGGGAGCTGTTTTTT
TRBJ1-1 | . | . | TRBV10-3 | CAISERDTEAFF | TGTGCCATCAGTGAGCGAGATACTGAAGCTTTCTTT
TRBJ2-1 | few | TRBD2 | TRBV19 | CASSPGPGGEQFF | TGTGCCAGTAGTCCGGGACCCGGGGGGGAGCAGTTCTTC
TRBJ2-1 | . | TRBD1 | TRBV5-1 | CASSSGQGDYNEQFF | TGCGCCAGCAGCTCCGGACAGGGGGATTACAATGAGCAGTTCTTC
TRBJ2-1 | . | TRBD2 | TRBV5-8 | CASIPSPLLALYNEQFF | TGTGCCAGCATCCCGTCCCCCCTACTAGCGCTTTACAATGAGCAGTTCTTC
TRBJ2-7 | . | TRBD2 | TRBV28 | CASRGLAGGRSEQYF | TGTGCCAGCAGGGGACTAGCGGGAGGAAGAAGCGAGCAGTACTTC
TRBJ2-1 | . | . | TRBV18 | CASSPLPVNEQFF | TGTGCCAGCTCACCACTGCCGGTCAATGAGCAGTTCTTC
TRBJ2-2 | once | TRBD1 | TRBV28 | CASSFPGGNTGELFF | TGTGCCAGCAGTTTCCCAGGGGGCAATACCGGGGAGCTGTTTTTT
TRBJ2-7 | few | TRBD1 | TRBV2 | CASSTPGDRGYEQYF | TGTGCCAGCAGTACGCCCGGGGACAGGGGATACGAGCAGTACTTC
TRBJ1-5 | . | . | TRBV2 | CASSVEGGNQPQHF | TGTGCCAGCAGTGTTGAAGGGGGCAATCAGCCCCAGCATTTT
TRBJ2-4 | once | TRBD1 | TRBV30 | CASGQAKNIQYF | TGTGCCTCGGGACAGGCCAAAAACATTCAGTACTTC
TRBJ1-2 | . | . | TRBV6-6 | CASSFGTGISQGHTF | .
TRBJ1-5 | . | . | TRBV5-1 | CASSLSPGQGWHF | TGCGCCAGCAGCTTATCCCCGGGACAAGGGTGGCATTTT
TRBJ2-3 | . | TRBD2 | TRBV28 | CASSPSAGVALREADTQYF | TGTGCCAGCAGTCCCTCGGCGGGAGTAGCGCTGAGGGAGGCAGATACGCAGTATTTT
TRBJ2-3 | . | TRBD2 | TRBV19 | CASSPTASVLAGVPDTQYF | TGTGCCAGTAGCCCCACTGCCTCCGTACTAGCGGGAGTGCCAGATACGCAGTATTTT
TRBJ1-1 | . | . | TRBV6-6 | CASNQRAIQTHTEAFF | TGTGCCAGCAATCAGAGGGCCATCCAGACACACACTGAAGCTTTCTTT
TRBJ2-7 | . | . | TRBV29-1 | CSVALGPRVVDEQYF | TGCAGCGTTGCGCTGGGCCCGCGCGTCGTGGACGAGCAGTACTTC
TRBJ2-2 | . | . | TRBV25-1 | CASGGYGSRTGELFF | TGTGCCAGCGGAGGGTATGGGAGTCGCACCGGGGAGCTGTTTTTT
TRBJ2-3 | . | TRBD2 | TRBV30 | CAWSRGLAGGTDTQYF | TGTGCCTGGAGTCGGGGACTAGCGGGGGGCACAGATACGCAGTATTTT
TRBJ2-7 | . | TRBD2 | TRBV19 | CATGLADSYEQYF | TGTGCCACTGGACTAGCGGACTCCTACGAGCAGTACTTC
TRBJ2-2 | . | . | TRBV11-2 | CASSLDVGLARATGELFF | TGTGCCAGCAGCTTAGATGTCGGGCTAGCTCGTGCCACCGGGGAGCTGTTTTTT
TRBJ2-7 | few | . | TRBV28 | CASSLPSGEQYF | TGTGCCAGCAGTTTACCGTCAGGAGAGCAGTACTTC
TRBJ2-7 | . | TRBD2 | TRBV6-1 | CASSTGGIPYEQYF | TGTGCCAGCTCTACGGGAGGGATTCCCTACGAGCAGTACTTC
TRBJ2-1 | . | TRBD2 | TRBV11-2 | CASSLEPLAGGDEQFF | TGTGCCAGCAGCTTAGAGCCTCTAGCGGGAGGAGATGAGCAGTTCTTC
TRBJ2-1 | once | TRBD1 | TRBV28 | CASSPTGGARFYNEQFF | TGTGCCAGCAGTCCCACAGGGGGAGCCCGGTTCTACAATGAGCAGTTCTTC
TRBJ1-1 | . | TRBD1 | TRBV2 | CASKTGTGLLNTEAFF | TGTGCCAGCAAAACCGGGACAGGGTTGTTGAACACTGAAGCTTTCTTT
TRBJ2-2 | . | TRBD1 | TRBV15 | CATSRPGQGRSGELFF | TGTGCCACCAGCAGGCCGGGACAGGGGAGGAGCGGGGAGCTGTTTTTT
TRBJ1-1 | few | TRBD1 | TRBV4-1 | CASSQDPAQGAEAFF | TGCGCCAGCAGCCAAGATCCAGCACAGGGGGCTGAAGCTTTCTTT
TRBJ2-7 | few | TRBD2 | TRBV7-9 | CSSSLGRAKEDEQYF | TGTTCCAGCAGCTTAGGGAGGGCAAAGGAGGACGAGCAGTACTTC
TRBJ1-2 | few | . | TRBV20-1 | CSASVGRGYTF | TGCAGTGCTAGTGTCGGGAGGGGCTACACCTTC
TRBJ1-1 | . | . | TRBV6-5 | CASSEVGKNTEAFF | TGTGCCAGCAGTGAAGTCGGGAAGAACACTGAAGCTTTCTTT
TRBJ1-1 | . | TRBD1 | TRBV5-4 | CASSATGGPEAFF | TGTGCCAGCAGCGCGACAGGGGGGCCTGAAGCTTTCTTT
TRBJ2-7 | . | . | TRBV5-5 | CASSVSRDRFYEQYF | TGTGCCAGCAGCGTTTCGCGGGACAGATTCTACGAGCAGTACTTC
TRBJ1-2 | . | . | TRBV7-9 | CASSLGSAGIYGYTF | TGTGCCAGCAGCTTAGGCTCGGCAGGGATATATGGCTACACCTTC
TRBJ2-7 | . | . | TRBV5-5 | CASSPPGVEIYEQYF | TGTGCCAGCAGCCCCCCAGGGGTAGAAATCTACGAGCAGTACTTC
TRBJ2-3 | . | . | TRBV20-1 | CSASSPDTQYF | TGCAGTGCTAGCTCTCCCGATACGCAGTATTTT
TRBJ2-1 | . | TRBD2 | TRBV5-6 | CASSSETGAGGSYNEQFF | TGTGCCAGCAGTTCGGAGACGGGGGCGGGAGGTTCCTACAATGAGCAGTTCTTC
TRBJ1-2 | . | . | TRBV5-4 | CASSQAVSGGYGYTF | TGTGCCAGCAGCCAAGCCGTAAGCGGAGGCTATGGCTACACCTTC
TRBJ2-7 | . | . | TRBV4-3 | CASSPDFRGGSDEQYF | TGCGCCAGCAGCCCGGATTTTAGGGGGGGTTCGGACGAGCAGTACTTC
TRBJ2-2 | . | TRBD2 | TRBV15 | CATSRELAGGGAGELFF | TGTGCCACCAGCAGAGAACTAGCGGGAGGCGGGGCCGGGGAGCTGTTTTTT